These T cell receptor beta chains were read from a single sample in a study of CD8+CD57+ T cells in acquired aplastic anemia. MiXCR was run by TCRdb on the reads, yielding one entry per CDR3 protein. Found here are about 200,000 distinct CDR3 sequences, 55% to 65% of them singletons; the top ten hold roughly 50%. Material: sorted CD4+, CD8+, or CD8+CD57+ T cells (not recorded which) from PBMCs. The receptors stem from a human donor with aplastic anemia. Each CDR3 is given with its conserved first and last residue. D genes are given only for firm matches. Size values are once, few and many counts, or a class for expanded clones, and some rows have none.

>TRBJ1-2|-|-|TRBV24-1
CATPPRREGYGYTF
TGTGCCACCCCACCCAGGAGGGAGGGCTATGGCTACACCTTC
>TRBJ2-2|TRBD2|-|TRBV7-2
CASSSEAGAGELFF
TGTGCCAGCAGCTCGGAAGCGGGGGCTGGGGAGCTGTTTTTT
>TRBJ1-6|-|-|TRBV7-9
CASSQIGVSNSPLHF
TGTGCCAGCAGCCAGATCGGCGTCAGCAATTCACCCCTCCACTTT
>TRBJ2-2|-|-|TRBV29-1
CSVPGTETGELFF
TGCAGCGTACCAGGGACTGAAACCGGGGAGCTGTTTTTT
>TRBJ2-7|TRBD2|-|TRBV2
CASLGLAIEQYF
TGTGCCAGCCTTGGACTAGCGATTGAGCAGTACTTC
>TRBJ1-4|-|-|TRBV19
CASSIASQGQEKLFF
TGTGCCAGTAGTATAGCATCTCAGGGGCAAGAAAAACTGTTTTTT
>TRBJ2-1|TRBD1|-|TRBV7-3
CAGSRAGGNEQFF
TGTGCCGGCAGTCGTGCAGGGGGCAATGAGCAGTTCTTC
>TRBJ2-5|-|few|TRBV7-2
CASSLLGPGTGETQYF
TGTGCCAGCAGCTTACTTGGCCCCGGGACGGGGGAGACCCAGTACTTC
>TRBJ2-1|-|few|TRBV20-1
CSARDMSEQFF
TGCAGTGCTAGAGATATGAGTGAGCAGTTCTTC
>TRBJ2-3|TRBD1|-|TRBV7-2
CASSPGQRTSDTQYF
TGTGCCAGCAGCCCGGGACAGCGCACATCAGATACGCAGTATTTT
>TRBJ2-7|TRBD2|-|TRBV15
CATSRDTLADSCEQYF
TGTGCCACCAGCAGAGATACACTAGCGGACTCCTGCGAGCAGTACTTC
>TRBJ2-2|-|many|TRBV12-3/TRBV12-4
CASSPGTGATGELFF
TGTGCCAGCAGCCCTGGGACCGGCGCTACCGGGGAGCTGTTTTTT
>TRBJ2-7|TRBD1|-|TRBV9
CASSPRQGMGYEQYF
TGTGCCAGCAGCCCCCGACAGGGGATGGGCTACGAGCAGTACTTC
>TRBJ2-1|TRBD1|-|TRBV29-1
CSVEGTGQGLGYNEQFF
TGCAGCGTTGAAGGGACGGGACAGGGGTTAGGCTACAATGAGCAGTTCTTC
>TRBJ1-2|TRBD1|many|TRBV7-6
CASSLVRQGGYGYTF
TGTGCCAGCAGCTTAGTAAGACAGGGGGGCTATGGCTACACCTTC
>TRBJ2-1|TRBD1|-|TRBV15
CATRQDRGRYNEQFF
TGTGCCACCAGACAGGACAGGGGGAGATACAATGAGCAGTTCTTC
>TRBJ2-7|-|-|TRBV2
CASMSPNRASSYEQYF
TGTGCCAGCATGAGCCCGAACAGGGCAAGCTCCTACGAGCAGTACTTC
>TRBJ1-1|-|-|TRBV7-3
CASSLLGMNTEAFF
TGTGCCAGCAGCTTACTGGGCATGAACACTGAAGCTTTCTTT
>TRBJ2-1|-|-|TRBV11-3
CASSRGTYNEQFF
TGTGCCAGCAGCCGGGGAACCTACAATGAGCAGTTCTTC
>TRBJ1-6|TRBD1|few|TRBV5-1
CASSLVSSGQAPTPLHF
TGCGCCAGCAGCTTGGTGTCCAGCGGACAGGCTCCGACACCCCTCCACTTT
>TRBJ2-1|-|-|TRBV7-2
CASSFSRATTEQFF
TGTGCCAGCAGCTTCTCTAGGGCCACAACTGAGCAGTTCTTC
>TRBJ1-5|-|-|TRBV20-1
CSARVARLNQPQHF
TGCAGTGCTAGAGTTGCTCGGCTCAATCAGCCCCAGCATTTT
>TRBJ2-7|TRBD1|many|TRBV20-1
CSATSRDSSYEQYF
TGCAGTGCTACATCCCGGGACAGCTCCTACGAGCAGTACTTC
>TRBJ2-1|-|-|TRBV15
CATSRGGYVSDNEQFF
TGTGCCACCAGCAGAGGGGGGTACGTCTCTGACAATGAGCAGTTCTTC
>TRBJ2-7|TRBD1|-|TRBV19
CASKPGQAVYEQYF
TGTGCCAGTAAACCGGGACAGGCAGTCTACGAGCAGTACTTC
>TRBJ2-2|-|-|TRBV7-9
CASSFWGNTGELFF
TGTGCCAGCAGCTTCTGGGGTAACACCGGGGAGCTGTTTTTT
>TRBJ1-1|-|-|TRBV28
CASSSQGTEASF
TGTGCCAGCAGTTCCCAGGGCACTGAAGCTTCCTTT
>TRBJ1-2|TRBD1|-|TRBV2
CASRTQGQGWDTF
TGTGCCAGCAGGACCCAAGGACAGGGGTGGGACACCTTC